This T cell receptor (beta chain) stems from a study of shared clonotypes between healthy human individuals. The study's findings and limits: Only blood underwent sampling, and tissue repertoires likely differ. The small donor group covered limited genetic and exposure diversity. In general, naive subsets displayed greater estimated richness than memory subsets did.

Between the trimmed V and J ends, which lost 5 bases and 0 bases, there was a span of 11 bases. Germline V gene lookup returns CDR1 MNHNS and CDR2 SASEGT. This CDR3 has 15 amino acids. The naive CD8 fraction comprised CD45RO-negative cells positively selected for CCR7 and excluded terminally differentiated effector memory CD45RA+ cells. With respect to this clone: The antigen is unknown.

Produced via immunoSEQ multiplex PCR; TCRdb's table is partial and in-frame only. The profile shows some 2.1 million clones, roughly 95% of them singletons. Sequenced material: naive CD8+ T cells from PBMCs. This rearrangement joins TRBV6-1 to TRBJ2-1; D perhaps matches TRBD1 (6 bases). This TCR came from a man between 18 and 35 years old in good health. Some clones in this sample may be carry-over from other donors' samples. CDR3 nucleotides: TGTGCCAGCAGTTCCGACAGGAACTCCTACAATGAGCAGTTCTTC. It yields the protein CASSSDRNSYNEQFF.